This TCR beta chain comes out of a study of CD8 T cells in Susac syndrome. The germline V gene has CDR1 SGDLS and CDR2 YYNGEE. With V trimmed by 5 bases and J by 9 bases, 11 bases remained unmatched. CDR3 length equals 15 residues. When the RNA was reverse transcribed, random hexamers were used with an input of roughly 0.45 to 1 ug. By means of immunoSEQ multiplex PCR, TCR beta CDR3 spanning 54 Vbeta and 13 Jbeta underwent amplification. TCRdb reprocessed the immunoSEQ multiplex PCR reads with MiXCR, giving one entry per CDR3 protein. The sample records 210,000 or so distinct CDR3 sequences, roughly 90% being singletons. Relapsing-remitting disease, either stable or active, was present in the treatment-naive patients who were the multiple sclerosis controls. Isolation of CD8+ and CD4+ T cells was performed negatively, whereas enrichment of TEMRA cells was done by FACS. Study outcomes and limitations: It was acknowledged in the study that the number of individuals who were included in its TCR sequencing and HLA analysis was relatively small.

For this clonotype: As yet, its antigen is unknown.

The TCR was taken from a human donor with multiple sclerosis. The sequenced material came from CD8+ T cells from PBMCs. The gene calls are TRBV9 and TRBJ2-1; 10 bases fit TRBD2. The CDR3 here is CASSVSGRVGSEQFF. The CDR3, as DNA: TGTGCCAGCAGTGTAAGCGGGAGGGTAGGCAGTGAGCAGTTCTTC.